Given below is one T cell receptor (beta chain) in context. This clonotype was counted at least ten times. Its antigen is unknown. No clone much larger than this one lies a single base away; base qualities are absent. TCR cDNA was made using 5'RACE template switching, a step that added a universal primer site and unique molecular identifiers. cDNA synthesis was primed from both the TCR alpha and TCR beta constant segments. Libraries were amplified in two PCR steps, with sample barcodes and sequencing adapters added in the second step. Sequencing of libraries was done on Illumina HiSeq 2500 (2x100 bp) or NovaSeq (2x150 bp). The authors processed their data as follows. Reads were demultiplexed and collapsed into UMI consensus sequences with MIGEC, and V(D)J alignment was performed with MiXCR. Using edgeR on replicate PBMC samples, clonotypes were called vaccine-responding if FDR was below 0.01 and the log2 fold change was above 5 up to day 15. Bulk clonotypes were assigned CD4 or CD8 identity according to which sequenced CD4 or CD8 repertoire held them at higher abundance. TCRdb redid the processing of the public reads, applying fastp at Q25 and MiXCR, and retained in-frame beta chains. Rows with one shared CDR3 protein collapse into an entry with the most common genes and DNA. For this entry, the V and J calls and clone size follow TCRdb and not the study's own pipeline. Counted in this sample were tens of thousands of distinct CDR3 sequences; approximately 5% of them appeared once. The ten largest make up 2.2% of the sample.

The treatment or condition label of this sample denotes: live attenuated yellow fever vaccine strain. PBMCs were isolated from peripheral blood using a standard Ficoll-Paque protocol. CD4 and CD8 T-cell fractions were isolated with Dynabeads CD4 and CD8 positive selection kits. RNA was extracted with TriZol from bulk PBMCs, CD4 and CD8 fractions, and dextramer-positive and dextramer-negative fractions. These data originate in a study of T cells after yellow fever vaccination (dated by TCRdb to the late 2010s). A note on the overall study: Libraries from fractions with low cell numbers were prepared with the SMART-Seq v4 Ultra Low Input RNA kit. To track T-cell clones before and after primary and booster YFV17D yellow fever vaccination, bulk TCR alpha and beta repertoires were sequenced longitudinally. Two healthy male donors, one aged 18 to 30 and one aged 30 to 39 years, were included in the cohort. Blood was collected at multiple timepoints before and after primary and secondary immunization, and bulk PBMC replicates and cell subsets were isolated.

The paper's findings and limits, for the study overall: Because the study included only a couple of donors, the extent to which the findings can be generalized is limited. After the booster, most of the clones that had expanded following primary vaccination were detected again (roughly 97% of CD4 and 80% to 90% of CD8), which suggests that memory was broadly maintained. Computational filtering was required because FACS-sorted repertoires could contain abundant contaminating clonotypes from the bulk population. A small fraction of clonotypes showed up in both the CD4 and CD8 compartments, probably as a result of convergent recombination. The secondary T-cell response was weaker than the primary response but faster, peaking on day 5 instead of day 15.

Trimming removed 0 bases from V and 9 bases from J, leaving 14 bases between the germline ends. The CDR3 covers 15 residues, taking in both the cysteine and the phenylalanine. Only the CDR3 part of the read is kept: 45 bases, read in frame from the first base. Based on the germline V gene (reference sequence), the CDR1 and CDR2 sequences are LGHDT and YNNKEL. The starting material was CD4+ T cells sorted from PBMCs, obtained approximately 16 days after the first yellow fever vaccination. Recombination linked TRBV3-1 to TRBJ2-2; the D gene lacks a confident call. The source of this sequence is a man aged 18 to 35 who received the YFV17D yellow fever vaccine. This receptor carries the CDR3 CASSQDGTAPRELFF. Here is the DNA: TGTGCCAGCAGCCAAGATGGTACTGCCCCCAGGGAGCTGTTTTTT.